Each of the 10 T cell receptor beta chains below was sequenced from the same sample in a study of CD8 T cells in Susac syndrome. The RNA input was about 0.45 to 1 ug, and it was reverse transcribed with random hexamers. TCRdb re-derived calls from the immunoSEQ multiplex PCR reads in MiXCR, one entry per CDR3 protein. The data hold about 150,000 distinct CDR3 sequences, with over 85% observed a single time. The material sequenced was CD8+ T cells from PBMCs. These receptors originate from a human donor with multiple sclerosis.

The rearrangement links TRBV19 to TRBJ2-7; D call uncertain. The germline V gene has CDR1 LNHDA and CDR2 SQIVND (reference sequence). The CDR3 length is 13 residues. The V end was cut by 9 bases, the J end by 2 bases, with 14 bases between. This chain's CDR3 is CASMSPDAYEQYF. CDR3 DNA sequence: TGTGCCAGCATGTCTCCCGACGCCTACGAGCAGTACTTC.

The chain carries TRBV12-3 or TRBV12-4 and TRBJ2-5, with D perhaps assigned TRBD1 or TRBD2 (5 bases each). V lost 3 bases and J 1 base, leaving 6 bases between the germline ends. The CDR3 contains 13 residues. CDR3 in DNA: TGTGCCAGCAGTTTGGGACCCCAAGAGACCCAGTACTTC. Amino acid sequence: CASSLGPQETQYF.

J is TRBJ1-6 and V is TRBV6-2 or TRBV6-3, with D perhaps TRBD1 (5 bases). There are 23 residues in the CDR3. Looked up from germline, CDR1 is MNHEY and CDR2 is SVGEGT. Trimming took 0 bases from V and 1 from J, leaving 28 bases between them. The CDR3 DNA reads as TGTGCCAGCAGTTACTCGATGCTGTCCTGGGGCAGGGATGTCAGATCCTATAATTCACCCCTCCACTTT. Amino acid sequence: CASSYSMLSWGRDVRSYNSPLHF.

The J gene is TRBJ2-4, the V gene TRBV7-9, with a weak D call TRBD1 (6 bases). V was cut by 7 bases and J by 0 bases, with 13 bases left in between. This CDR3 has 15 residues. Germline V lookup: CDR1 SEHNR, CDR2 FQNEAQ (reference sequence). Here the CDR3 reads CASTTDRLAKNIQYF. CDR3 in DNA: TGTGCCAGCACCACGGACAGACTAGCCAAAAACATTCAGTACTTC.

V and J are TRBV20-1 and TRBJ2-2; D is possibly TRBD1 (5 bases). The CDR3 is 17 amino acids. Trimming stripped 0 bases from V and 0 bases from J, with 14 bases between. Per germline, CDR1 DFQATT and CDR2 SNEGSKA (reference sequence). This CDR3 is CSARDLHQGPNTGELFF. The CDR3 DNA reads TGCAGTGCTAGAGATCTTCATCAGGGCCCGAACACCGGGGAGCTGTTTTTT.

The chain carries TRBV11-2 and TRBJ1-2; a possible D gene is TRBD1 (5 bases). The CDR3 has 15 amino acids. V was pared by 3 bases and J by 0 bases, with 11 bases between. In germline, CDR1 is SGHAT, CDR2 FQNNGV. CDR3 protein: CASSFRQSPNYGYTF. The CDR3 nucleotides are TGTGCCAGCAGCTTCCGACAGAGCCCTAACTATGGCTACACCTTC.

This chain connects TRBV29-1 to TRBJ2-1, with D unresolved. This CDR3 has 12 residues. Trimming removed 6 bases at V and 4 bases at J, with 10 bases between. From germline, CDR1 is SQVTM and CDR2 ANQGSEA. In nucleotides, the CDR3 is TGCAGCGTCCTAGACGGATACAATGAGCAGTTCTTC. As protein: CSVLDGYNEQFF.

This clonotype was seen once. The rearrangement links TRBV29-1 to TRBJ2-7, with no clear D. Germline V gene lookup returns CDR1 SQVTM and CDR2 ANQGSEA. CDR3 length equals 13 residues. Trimming removed 3 bases at V and 6 bases at J, with 15 bases between. The CDR3 region has the DNA TGCAGCGTTGACTGGGGTCCCTCGGGCGAGCAGTACTTC. Translated, it gives CSVDWGPSGEQYF.

The V and J genes are TRBV5-6 and TRBJ2-1; no reliable D call. The germline V gene has CDR1 SGHDT and CDR2 YYEEEE. V dropped 3 bases and J dropped 2 bases, with 3 bases sitting between them. The CDR3 covers 12 residues. CDR3 amino acids: CASSSAYNEQFF. CDR3 DNA: TGTGCCAGCAGCTCAGCCTACAATGAGCAGTTCTTC.

The rearrangement uses TRBV2 and TRBJ2-3, with TRBD2 matching 8 bases. This CDR3 is 14 amino acids long. V shed 5 bases, J shed 5 bases, and the junction held 6 bases outside the gene matches. Germline CDR1 SNHLY, CDR2 FYNNEI. CDR3 coding DNA: TGTGCCAGCAGTCCTGGACTAGCAAAAGATACGCAGTATTTT. Translated: CASSPGLAKDTQYF.